This T cell receptor (beta chain) was sequenced in a study of blood T cell repertoires in COVID-19. Whole-study context: Donors in the United States, Italy and Spain gave samples during acute or convalescent COVID-19. The analysed material was cDNA or gDNA that came from T cells, B-cell-depleted T cells, or PBMCs.

There are 15 residues in the CDR3. The V and J ends lost 2 bases and 5 bases, in that order; junction bases with no gene match: 3. Germline CDR1 reads LGHNA; CDR2 reads YSLEER. Only in-frame clones appear in the TCRdb table, and some are missing; sequencing was by immunoSEQ multiplex PCR. The table has roughly 100,000 clones, approximately 81% seen once; the top ten hold 2% to 2.5%. The sequence derives from a human donor in a cohort sampled during active COVID-19. The genes are TRBV4-3 and TRBJ2-3, with 11 nucleotides matching TRBD2. Sequencing was done on a sample of peripheral blood. The CDR3 loop reads CASSQSLAGGDTQYF. CDR3 coding DNA: TGCGCCAGCAGCCAAAGTCTAGCGGGGGGAGATACGCAGTATTTT.